These 3 T cell receptor beta chains were sequenced from one sample in a study of T-cell memory formation after mild COVID-19. TCRdb fed the 5' RACE reads into MiXCR, producing one record per CDR3 protein. The sample has about 410,000 distinct CDR3 sequences, roughly 17% seen once. Sequenced sample: PBMCs or a T cell subset sorted from them (not recorded which). Receptors originate from a man younger than 35 who had mild COVID-19 (a few samples of this study predate the infection). Cell type and time point are not known.

This clonotype was observed a handful of times. The chain carries TRBV9 and TRBJ2-3; 9 bases are shared with TRBD1. The CDR3 spans 14 residues. The V gene end was trimmed by 3 bases and the J gene end by 6 bases; junction bases not matched to a gene: 5. Looked up from germline, CDR1 is SGDLS and CDR2 is YYNGEE. The CDR3: CASSAWDRVDTQYF. As DNA, the CDR3 is TGTGCCAGCAGCGCCTGGGACAGGGTGGATACGCAGTATTTT.

This chain uses TRBV6-5 with TRBJ2-3, with 9 positions matching TRBD2. J lost 5 bases, V lost 6 bases, and 3 bases had no gene match. The CDR3 loop spans 13 amino acids. Looked up from germline, CDR1 is MNHEY and CDR2 is SVGAGI. The CDR3 nucleotides are TGTGCCAGCAGGGGGACTAGCTTAGATACGCAGTATTTT. Its protein is CASRGTSLDTQYF.

CDR3 DNA: TGTGCCCCCAAGGCGGGGGGGTTCGTCGGGGAGCTGTTTTTT. As protein: CAPKAGGFVGELFF. The rearrangement links TRBV5-5 to TRBJ2-2, with 9 bases lining up with TRBD2. In germline, CDR1 is SGHKS, CDR2 YYEKEE (reference sequence). The CDR3 loop spans 14 amino acids. V lost 10 bases, J lost 7 bases, and 11 bases stayed unmatched.